Shown below are 6 T cell receptor beta chains from a single sample sequenced in a study of shared clonotypes between healthy human individuals. Libraries were prepared by immunoSEQ multiplex PCR; TCRdb keeps only in-frame clonotypes and omits some of them. The table includes about 2.2 million clones, more than 85% detected once. The naive CD8 subset, CD45RO-negative cells positively selected for CCR7, excluded terminally differentiated effector memory CD45RA+ cells. What was sequenced was naive CD8+ T cells from PBMCs. These receptor sequences come from a young man in good health. Some clones in this sample may be carry-over from other donors' samples.

The chain joins TRBV29-1 to TRBJ2-7; TRBD2 is a possible D gene (5 bases). V was cut by 4 bases and J by 4 bases, with 11 bases left in between. The CDR3 loop spans 12 amino acids. Per germline, CDR1 SQVTM and CDR2 ANQGSEA. This CDR3 is CSVAARGYEQYF. The CDR3, as DNA: TGCAGCGTTGCGGCCCGAGGGTACGAGCAGTACTTC.

The J gene is TRBJ2-3, the V gene TRBV2; 10 bases align to TRBD2. This CDR3 is 15 amino acids long. Germline-derived CDR1 and CDR2 are SNHLY and FYNNEI. V lost 7 bases, J lost 0 bases, and 4 bases stayed unmatched. This CDR3 reads CASIGLAESTDTQYF. CDR3 DNA sequence: TGTGCCAGCATAGGACTAGCGGAGAGCACAGATACGCAGTATTTT.

In the case of this clone: Other DNA sequences of this sample code for an identical CDR3. The gene calls are TRBV7-3 and TRBJ2-2; D gene unclear. The CDR3 extends over 12 amino acids. The germline V gene encodes CDR1 SGHTA and CDR2 FQGTGA. Trimming shortened V by 6 bases and J by 3 bases, and 5 bases separated the two germline ends. CDR3 protein: CASSPYTGELFF. The CDR3 DNA is TGTGCCAGCAGTCCCTACACCGGGGAGCTGTTTTTT.

The V and J genes are TRBV7-2 and TRBJ1-4, with 7 bases lining up with TRBD1. In germline, CDR1 is SGHTA, CDR2 FQGNSA. The CDR3 runs 13 residues. J was trimmed by 15 bases and V by 1 base; bases with no gene match: 8. Here the CDR3 reads CASSLGRDRQVFF. In nucleotides, the CDR3 is TGTGCCAGCAGCTTAGGCCGGGACAGACAAGTGTTTTTT.

This chain joins TRBV13 and TRBJ2-7, with a tentative D call TRBD1 (7 bases). The CDR3 length is 15 residues. Trimming cost V 5 bases and J 5 bases, with 19 bases left between them. Germline lookup yields CDR1 PRHDT and CDR2 FYEKMQ (reference sequence). In DNA form, the CDR3 reads TGTGCCAGCAGCGTCGCGGAGGGGGCTCGGAACGAGCAGTACTTC. Protein sequence: CASSVAEGARNEQYF.

This chain uses TRBV5-1 with TRBJ2-1; unclear D gene. This CDR3 comprises 16 residues. V lost 0 bases to trimming and J lost 0 bases, with 10 bases between them. Germline V gene lookup returns CDR1 SGHRS and CDR2 YFSETQ. In DNA, the CDR3 is TGCGCCAGCAGCTTGGAATGGCCTTCCTCCTACAATGAGCAGTTCTTC. It encodes CASSLEWPSSYNEQFF.